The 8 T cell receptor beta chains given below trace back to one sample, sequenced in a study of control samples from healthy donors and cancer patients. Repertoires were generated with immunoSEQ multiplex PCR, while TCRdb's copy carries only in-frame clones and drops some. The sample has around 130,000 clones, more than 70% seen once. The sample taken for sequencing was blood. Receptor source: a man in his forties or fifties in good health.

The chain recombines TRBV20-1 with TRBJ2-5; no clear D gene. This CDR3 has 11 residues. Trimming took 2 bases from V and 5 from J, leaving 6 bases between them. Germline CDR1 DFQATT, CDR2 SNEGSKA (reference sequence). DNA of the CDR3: TGCAGTGCTAGAAACCGGGAGACCCAGTACTTC. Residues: CSARNRETQYF.

The CDR3 region is CASSQDLGTGGFSYEQYF. As DNA, the CDR3 is TGCGCCAGCAGCCAAGATTTGGGGACAGGGGGCTTCTCCTACGAGCAGTACTTC. V and J are TRBV4-3 and TRBJ2-7, with 12 nucleotides matching TRBD1. The CDR3 sequence is 18 residues long. Per germline, CDR1 LGHNA and CDR2 YSLEER. The ends lost 0 bases at V and 0 bases at J; junction bases unmatched: 6.

As DNA, the CDR3 is TGTGCCGTGGCGGACAACACCTACGAGCAGTACTTC. Amino acid sequence: CAVADNTYEQYF. The rearrangement links TRBV19 to TRBJ2-7; D possibly corresponds to TRBD1 (5 bases). Germline assignment: CDR1 LNHDA and CDR2 SQIVND (reference sequence). CDR3 length equals 12 residues. V was shortened by 11 bases and J by 2 bases, with 13 bases between the two germline ends.

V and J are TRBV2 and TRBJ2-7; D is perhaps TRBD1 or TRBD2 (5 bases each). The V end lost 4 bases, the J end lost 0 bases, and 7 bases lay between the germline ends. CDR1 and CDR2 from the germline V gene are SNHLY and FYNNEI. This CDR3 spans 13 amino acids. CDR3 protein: CASSGDHSYEQYF. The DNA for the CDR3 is TGTGCCAGCAGTGGGGACCACTCCTACGAGCAGTACTTC.

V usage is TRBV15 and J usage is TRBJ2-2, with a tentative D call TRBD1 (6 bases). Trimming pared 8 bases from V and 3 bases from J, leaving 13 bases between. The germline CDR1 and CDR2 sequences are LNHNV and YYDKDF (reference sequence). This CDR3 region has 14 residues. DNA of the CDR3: TGTGCCACCTCCCGCAGGGGAGACACCGGGGAGCTGTTTTTT. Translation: CATSRRGDTGELFF.

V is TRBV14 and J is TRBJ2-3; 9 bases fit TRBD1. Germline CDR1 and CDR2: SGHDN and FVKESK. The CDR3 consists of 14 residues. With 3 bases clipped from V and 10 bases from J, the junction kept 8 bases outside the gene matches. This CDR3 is CASSHPQGAQAQYF. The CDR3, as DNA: TGTGCCAGCAGCCACCCACAGGGGGCCCAGGCGCAGTATTTT.

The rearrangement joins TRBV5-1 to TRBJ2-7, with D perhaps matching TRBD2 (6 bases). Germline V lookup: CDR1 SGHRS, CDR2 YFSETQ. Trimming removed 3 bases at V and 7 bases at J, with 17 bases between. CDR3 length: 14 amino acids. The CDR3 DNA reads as TGCGCCAGCAGCTCCGGGACTCCGGTGGGGGAGCAGTACTTC. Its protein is CASSSGTPVGEQYF.

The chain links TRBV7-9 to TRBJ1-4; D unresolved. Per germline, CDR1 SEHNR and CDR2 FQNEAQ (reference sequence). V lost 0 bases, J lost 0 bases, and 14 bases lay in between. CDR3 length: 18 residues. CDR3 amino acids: CASSLALVWNATNEKLFF. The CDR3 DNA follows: TGTGCCAGCAGCTTAGCGCTTGTATGGAACGCAACTAATGAAAAACTGTTTTTT.